This is a list of T cell receptor beta chains from one sample in a study of Ad26.COV2.S vaccination and SARS-CoV-2 variants. Sequencing used immunoSEQ multiplex PCR; TCRdb keeps in-frame clones, though not all of them. The data contain around 450,000 clones, 89% of them singletons. The specimen was peripheral blood, collected in a trial of Ad26.COV2.S vaccine versus placebo. The receptors were gathered from a person between 18 and 65 years old who received the Ad26.COV2.S COVID-19 vaccine or a placebo. The CDR3 runs from the conserved cysteine through the conserved F or W. D genes are given only for firm matches. Rows may omit the clone size; those that give it use once, few, many or a size class.

v_gene	abundance	d_gene	j_gene	CDR3nt	CDR3aa
TRBV24-1	few	TRBD2	TRBJ2-1	TGTGCCACCAGTCTCGGGAGGGTATACAATGAGCAGTTCTTC	CATSLGRVYNEQFF
TRBV2	.	.	TRBJ1-2	TGTGCCAGCATGGCGACGGAAGCTAACTATGGCTACACCTTC	CASMATEANYGYTF
TRBV18	.	.	TRBJ1-2	TGTGCCAGCTCACCCCTGGAAAGAAACTATGGCTACACCTTC	CASSPLERNYGYTF
TRBV28	.	.	TRBJ1-4	TGTGCCAGCAGTCCATGGTCGGACTTTGCAACTAATGAAAAACTGTTTTTT	CASSPWSDFATNEKLFF
TRBV2	.	.	TRBJ2-7	TGTGCCAGCAGTGAAGGGGCAGGTTCCTACGAGCAGTACTTC	CASSEGAGSYEQYF
TRBV21-1	.	.	TRBJ2-3	TGTGCCAGCCCGGACGGTGAGGGTGGGGATACGCAGTATTTT	CASPDGEGGDTQYF
TRBV2	.	.	TRBJ1-3	TGTGCCAGCAGTGACCCCGTTTTGCTGGGAACTCGAAACACCATATATTTT	CASSDPVLLGTRNTIYF
TRBV30	once	.	TRBJ2-7	TGTGCCTGGAGACTGGCAGGGGACTCCTACGAGCAGTACTTC	CAWRLAGDSYEQYF
TRBV6-5	.	.	TRBJ1-3	TGTGCCAGCAGTTCTTTGGCGGCTGGAAACACCATATATTTT	CASSSLAAGNTIYF
TRBV28	.	.	TRBJ2-7	TGTGCCAGCAGTCCCCCGCCAAGCTCCTACGAGCAGTACTTC	CASSPPPSSYEQYF
TRBV4-2	.	.	TRBJ2-5	TGTGCCAGCAGCCTCTCGTCTGCGGGGCAAGAGACCCAGTACTTC	CASSLSSAGQETQYF